This TCR beta chain was sequenced in a study of beta chain features in type 1 diabetes (dated by TCRdb to the late 2010s). As for the study more broadly: Mean age, gender distribution, total cell number and subset yield did not differ between patients and healthy donors. A total of roughly 100 million sorted cells were examined across all samples, and the number of cells per subset was strongly correlated with RNA yield. In the study, recently diagnosed type 1 diabetes patients and matched healthy donors were compared on the TCRB repertoires of their sorted circulating CD4+ T cell subsets. Whereas all 28 donors provided naive and central memory subsets, regulatory and stem cell-like memory subsets were isolated from just 8 patients and roughly 8 healthy donors. What the research found in general, with its limitations: Naive, central memory and regulatory TCRB repertoires appeared to be more alike among patients than among healthy donors. Sequencing cDNA rather than genomic DNA could over-represent highly expressing activated cells, although activation and CD3 levels did not differ between groups. In all four CD4+ subsets, TCRB CDR3 length was moderately but significantly shorter in type 1 diabetes patients. Because small numbers of individuals were included in the HLA sub-analyses, any influence of HLA type on TCRB rearrangement was left unresolved. At VDJ recombination sites, patients with type 1 diabetes made fewer insertions and deleted more nucleotides, a pattern implying thymic rearrangement abnormalities. PCR may preferentially amplify shorter templates, but because patient and control samples were amplified and corrected together, any resulting skew would affect both groups equally.

All of the isolated RNA was reverse transcribed with the High Capacity cDNA Reverse Transcription Kit, so expressed TCRB transcripts were sequenced. Deep immunoSEQ sequencing was performed on naive, central memory and regulatory T cell samples, with an average of around 3.5 million total reads per sample. Sorted cells were lysed in RLT buffer and RNA was extracted with DNase-treated RNeasy Micro or Mini kits, depending on cell number. Each cell subset was processed separately to prevent cross-contamination, with patient and healthy donor samples processed together. The immunoSEQ multiplex PCR was used to amplify TCRB sequences from cDNA, yielding 87-bp fragments that span the CDR3 region. Sequencing of the amplicons was done on the Illumina HiSeq platform. Concerning the study's data processing: PCR bias was computationally corrected using synthetic template baselines, reads within Hamming distance 2 were collapsed, and singletons that could not be merged were discarded. Reads were aligned to IMGT to assign V, D and J genes, CDR3 length, and insertions or deletions at six rearrangement sites. Within each subset, clonotype counts were normalized to sorted cell number, and only after that were true diversity and Gini coefficients computed with the tcR R package. Repertoire sharing was quantified using the overlap coefficient calculated on TCRB nucleotide sequences. Out-of-frame TCRB sequences from naive cells were analyzed as a proxy for the pre-selection repertoire. Drawn from immuneACCESS, this table holds only the in-frame rearrangements with V and J called that TCRdb kept. Clones are partly lost; checked studies trace under half to an unresolved V gene and leave the rest unexplained. V, J and clone size were drawn from that table, and D and trimming were deduced from the DNA. The sample has over 200,000 clones on record, roughly a tenth of them singletons. About 0.018% of the sample rests with the top ten.

A single peripheral blood draw of 90 to 150 mL on average was collected from each donor into heparinised tubes. A BD FACSAria II was used to sort naive, central memory, regulatory and stem cell-like memory CD4+ T cells with a panel that included CD45RO, CCR7, CD25, CD127, CD95 and CD27. All sorted populations exceeded 95% purity. PBMCs were isolated immediately by Lymphoprep density gradient centrifugation and stained directly without culture. Samples were stained and sorted in pairs, with one healthy donor and one patient per experiment, so that batch effects were minimized. Note on this clone: Its antigen is currently not known. The sample holds no much larger clone one base away, and base qualities are not on file.

Sequencing was carried out using naive CD4+ T cells from blood. The sample's cell subset or site label, in plain terms: true naive CD4+ T cells. The sequence came from a man aged 25-45 years with type 1 diabetes.

The CDR3 corresponds to CAWSVNFGGELFF. The DNA sequence is given as TGTGCCTGGAGTGTCAACTTCGGCGGGGAGCTGTTTTTT. In this chain, TRBV30 is recombined with TRBJ2-2; the D gene cannot be resolved reliably. There are 13 amino acids in the CDR3, from cysteine to phenylalanine inclusive. Just CDR3 DNA is preserved here, 39 bases in frame from base 1. Based on the germline V gene (reference sequence), the CDR1 and CDR2 sequences are GTSNPN and SVGIG. V loses 0 bases of germline sequence and J loses 7 bases, and the interval between the two ends is 9 bases.